Below are 12 T cell receptor beta chains sequenced from a single sample in a study of spatial heterogeneity in lung cancer. Each CDR3 protein gets one entry after TCRdb re-called the 5' RACE reads with MiXCR. The table lists tens of thousands of distinct CDR3 sequences, 4% to 6% of them singletons. This sample's time point: sample taken at primary tumor resection. Extraction of whole RNA from tumor, nontumor lung or frozen PBMC preceded unsorted sequencing. Specimen: PBMCs, collected at surgery. The receptors were gathered from a female donor with early-stage non-small cell lung cancer.

This clonotype was counted between two and nine times. This chain uses TRBV6-5 with TRBJ2-5, with no clear D. CDR1 and CDR2 from the germline V gene are MNHEY and SVGAGI. The CDR3 length is 16 residues. V was pared by 0 bases and J by 3 bases, with 14 bases between. In nucleotides, the CDR3 is TGTGCCAGCAGTTACTCGCTTGCGACTTCTAAAGAGACCCAGTACTTC. It specifies CASSYSLATSKETQYF.

This clonotype was observed many times. The chain combines TRBV20-1 with TRBJ2-1; no firm D call. There are 10 residues in the CDR3. V lost 3 bases and J 7 bases, leaving 4 bases between the germline ends. Per germline, CDR1 DFQATT and CDR2 SNEGSKA (reference sequence). CDR3 residues: CSARENEQFF. DNA for the CDR3: TGCAGTGCTAGGGAAAATGAGCAGTTCTTC.

As concerns this clonotype: A much larger clone lies one base from this, so it may be a read error. The chain couples TRBV5-1 to TRBJ2-7; 10 nucleotides agree with TRBD2. The CDR3 consists of 16 residues. The J segment lost 0 bases and the V segment lost 2 bases, leaving 5 bases of the junction unmatched. Germline CDR1 is SGHRS and CDR2 is YFSETQ. The CDR3 loop is CASSFSGRTYSYEQYF. The CDR3 nucleotides read TGCGCCAGCAGCTTTAGCGGGAGGACATACTCCTACGAGCAGTACTTC.

This clonotype was seen more than once but under ten times. The chain combines TRBV5-5 with TRBJ2-2, with TRBD1 as a possible D gene (5 bases). The V and J ends lost 1 base and 4 bases respectively, with 11 bases between them. The CDR3 covers 15 residues. Germline V CDR1 and CDR2: SGHKS, YYEKEE (reference sequence). CDR3 sequence (DNA): TGTGCCAGCAGCTTGCCTGGGGCCGGCACCGGGGAGCTGTTTTTT. Protein product: CASSLPGAGTGELFF.

This clonotype was seen many times. J is TRBJ1-2 and V is TRBV7-3; D is unresolved. The CDR3 extends over 14 amino acids. V lost 6 bases and J 2 bases, leaving 13 bases between the germline ends. Per germline, CDR1 SGHTA and CDR2 FQGTGA. Here the CDR3 DNA reads TGTGCCAGCAGTTTCCCGGGTGGAAACTATGGCTACACCTTC. Its protein product is CASSFPGGNYGYTF.

This clonotype appeared many times. The rearrangement uses TRBV18 and TRBJ2-7; D remains unclear. Trimming shortened V by 5 bases and J by 3 bases, and 5 bases separated the two germline ends. The germline gives CDR1 KGHSH, CDR2 LQKENI. The CDR3 length is 11 residues. The CDR3 sequence is CASSSSYEQYF. DNA for the CDR3: TGTGCCAGCTCATCGAGCTACGAGCAGTACTTC.

This clonotype was detected many times. This chain uses TRBV6-5 with TRBJ2-4; D is unresolved. Germline values: CDR1 MNHEY, CDR2 SVGAGI. CDR3 length: 13 amino acids. Trimming pared 6 bases from V and 8 bases from J, leaving 14 bases between. CDR3 nucleotide sequence: TGTGCCAGCAGAGAGGCAGGAGATTACATTCAGTACTTC. Translation gives CASREAGDYIQYF.

This clonotype came up many times. CDR3 sequence: CASSPFSPGLADEQYF. The CDR3 nucleotides are TGTGCCAGCAGCCCCTTCTCGCCGGGACTAGCTGATGAGCAGTACTTC. The chain couples TRBV3-1 to TRBJ2-7; 9 bases match TRBD2. V was pared by 4 bases and J by 7 bases, with 14 bases of the junction left unmatched. The CDR3 consists of 16 residues. Germline V lookup: CDR1 LGHDT, CDR2 YNNKEL (reference sequence).

Ten or more counts support this clonotype. The chain recombines TRBV5-1 with TRBJ2-2; 11 positions agree with TRBD2. The germline V gene has CDR1 SGHRS and CDR2 YFSETQ. V lost 2 bases and J lost 5; bases outside the gene matches: 5. The length of the CDR3 is 16 residues. The CDR3 DNA reads TGCGCCAGCAGCTTTGGCGGGACTAGCGGTACCGGGGAGCTGTTTTTT. This gives the protein CASSFGGTSGTGELFF.

This clonotype occurred a few times. The chain is built from TRBV12-3 or TRBV12-4 and TRBJ2-4; the match to TRBD2 covers 7 bases. The V and J ends lost 3 bases and 4 bases, in that order; junction bases with no gene match: 6. This CDR3 comprises 15 residues. CDR3 protein: CASSLSGVRKNIQYF. CDR3 bases: TGTGCCAGCAGTTTGAGCGGGGTCCGTAAAAACATTCAGTACTTC.

This clonotype was counted at least ten times. CDR3 DNA sequence: TGTGCCAGCAGTAGGACAGGGTACTATGGCTACACCTTC. It specifies CASSRTGYYGYTF. V is TRBV27 and J is TRBJ1-2; 8 nucleotides align to TRBD1. This CDR3 is built from 13 residues. Germline CDR1 reads MNHEY; CDR2 reads SMNVEV (reference sequence). With V trimmed by 5 bases and J by 3 bases, 2 bases remained unmatched.

This clonotype was observed a handful of times. The chain has TRBV4-1 and TRBJ2-1, with D perhaps matching TRBD1 (6 bases). Trimming left V 0 bases short and J 7 bases short, with 22 bases between. Germline-derived CDR1 and CDR2 are MGHRA and YSYEKL. This CDR3 comprises 18 residues. DNA of the CDR3: TGCGCCAGCAGCCAAGAGGGGGCCGGGTCCTCTCCTCGGAATGAGCAGTTCTTC. It is translated as CASSQEGAGSSPRNEQFF.